The 26 T cell receptor beta chains in this list originate from one sample, sequenced in a study of CD8 T cells in Susac syndrome. Random hexamers were used to reverse transcribe roughly 0.45 to 1 ug of RNA. TCRdb ran MiXCR on the immunoSEQ multiplex PCR reads and lists one entry per CDR3 protein. The repertoire consists of fewer than 200,000 distinct CDR3 sequences, with 80% to 95% occurring once and the leading ten covering 0.1%. Sequencing was carried out using CD4+ T cells from PBMCs. The receptor source for this set is a human donor in good health.

The gene calls are TRBV30 and TRBJ2-3; possibly TRBD1 for D (6 bases). The CDR3 covers 14 residues. Trimming shortened V by 0 bases and J by 5 bases, and 12 bases separated the two germline ends. Germline CDR1 and CDR2: GTSNPN and SVGIG (reference sequence). The CDR3 spells CAWSVGRGIDTQYF. CDR3 DNA: TGTGCCTGGAGTGTCGGCAGGGGTATAGATACGCAGTATTTT.

The gene calls are TRBV30 and TRBJ1-2; D possibly corresponds to TRBD1 (5 bases). Trimming shortened V by 7 bases and J by 8 bases, and 8 bases separated the two germline ends. The CDR3 totals 9 residues. The germline CDR1 and CDR2 sequences are GTSNPN and SVGIG (reference sequence). The DNA for the CDR3 is TGTGCCTCCAGGGAGGGCTACACCTTC. It is translated as CASREGYTF.

The genes are TRBV12-3 or TRBV12-4 and TRBJ1-3; 10 bases agree with TRBD1. The length of the CDR3 is 14 residues. The trim removed 6 bases at V and 3 bases at J, leaving 2 bases unmatched. DNA of the CDR3: TGTGCCAGCAGAGGACAGGGGGTTGGAAACACCATATATTTT. Translation: CASRGQGVGNTIYF.

The chain couples TRBV6-2 or TRBV6-3 to TRBJ2-7, with D possibly being TRBD1 (5 bases). Per germline, CDR1 MNHEY and CDR2 SVGEGT. V lost 4 bases, J lost 3 bases, and 10 bases lay in between. CDR3 size: 13 residues. The CDR3 DNA reads TGTGCCAGCAGTTGGGGCAGGAACTACGAGCAGTACGTC. Translation gives CASSWGRNYEQYV.

The rearrangement joins TRBV19 to TRBJ1-2; no reliable D call. The V end lost 6 bases, the J end lost 7 bases, and 12 bases lay between the germline ends. Germline CDR1 reads LNHDA; CDR2 reads SQIVND (reference sequence). This CDR3 has 12 residues. The CDR3 DNA reads as TGTGCCAGTAGGCCGAGTCGGGGTGGCTACACCTTC. It yields the protein CASRPSRGGYTF.

The chain joins TRBV7-9 to TRBJ2-2; D possibly corresponds to TRBD2 (7 bases). The CDR3 has 15 residues. V was pared by 5 bases and J by 1 base, with 11 bases between. CDR1 SEHNR and CDR2 FQNEAQ come from the germline V gene (reference sequence). The CDR3 bases are TGTGCCAGCAGCCGGGGGGCAGGGAACACCGGGGAGCTGTTTTTT. It translates to CASSRGAGNTGELFF.

J is TRBJ2-7 and V is TRBV23-1; D not certain. TRBV23-1 is filed as an ORF, its function uncertain. The V end lost 3 bases, the J end lost 0 bases, and 15 bases lay between the germline ends. The CDR3 spans 16 residues. CDR3 protein: CASSHPGRTISYEQYV. Here the CDR3 DNA reads TGCGCCAGCAGTCATCCTGGCAGGACCATCTCCTACGAGCAGTACGTC.

J is TRBJ2-3 and V is TRBV12-5; D is uncertain. The CDR3 totals 11 residues. Germline-derived CDR1 and CDR2 are LGHNT and FRNRAP. V was trimmed by 6 bases and J by 4 bases, leaving 5 bases between them. CDR3 sequence: CASGVADTQYF. The CDR3 DNA follows: TGTGCTAGTGGGGTAGCAGATACGCAGTATTTT.

This clonotype was seen once. J is TRBJ1-2 and V is TRBV20-1; the D gene is possibly TRBD1 (5 bases). Germline values: CDR1 DFQATT, CDR2 SNEGSKA (reference sequence). CDR3 length equals 14 residues. V was shortened by 6 bases and J by 2 bases, with 16 bases between the two germline ends. The CDR3, as DNA: TGCAGTGCCCCCGGGGTGGGGGTAAACTATGGCTACACCTTC. Translation: CSAPGVGVNYGYTF.

The chain employs TRBV28 and TRBJ1-4, with D uncertain. V gave up 3 bases and J gave up 0 bases, with 8 bases separating them. The CDR3 extends over 15 amino acids. The germline gives CDR1 MDHEN, CDR2 SYDVKM. The CDR3 DNA reads TGTGCCAGCAGTTTTCAGAGACCAACTAATGAAAAACTGTTTTTT. It encodes CASSFQRPTNEKLFF. Full variable domain (missing parts from reference TRBV28 and TRBJ1-4): DVKVTQSSRYLVKRTGEKVFLECVQDMDHENMFWYRQDPGLGLRLIYFSYDVKMKEKGDIPEGYSVSREKKERFSLILESASTNQTSMYLCASSFQRPTNEKLFFGSGTQLSVL.

CDR3 nucleotide sequence: TGTGCCATCAGTCCGGGCCCGAAGGGCGGGACATGGCAAGAGACCCAGTACTTC. Translation: CAISPGPKGGTWQETQYF. The gene calls are TRBV10-3 and TRBJ2-5; TRBD1 or TRBD2 may be the D gene (6 bases each). V dropped 5 bases and J dropped 2 bases, with 24 bases sitting between them. The CDR3 sequence is 18 residues long. The germline V gene has CDR1 ENHRY and CDR2 SYGVKD.

The chain joins TRBV7-2 to TRBJ1-1; tentatively, D is TRBD1 (5 bases). CDR1 is SGHTA and CDR2 is FQGNSA in the germline V gene. The CDR3 is made up of 13 amino acids. V gave up 7 bases and J gave up 6 bases, with 15 bases separating them. In nucleotides, the CDR3 is TGTGCCAGCACCCTCGCCGGGGCGGCTGAAGCTTTCTTT. This codes for CASTLAGAAEAFF.

In nucleotides, the CDR3 is TGTGCCAGCGGACAACAGGGGGCAAATGAAAAACTGTTTTTT. Translating it yields CASGQQGANEKLFF. The rearrangement links TRBV7-8 to TRBJ1-4, with 9 bases aligning to TRBD1. The CDR3 loop spans 14 amino acids. Germline V CDR1 and CDR2: SGHVS, FQNEAQ. V dropped 8 bases and J dropped 5; count of bases not matched to a gene: 6.

This clonotype has more than one count but fewer than ten. Here the CDR3 DNA reads TGTGCCAGCCGAGGGCAGGGAATAGATACGCAGTATTTT. Protein sequence: CASRGQGIDTQYF. This chain connects TRBV19 to TRBJ2-3; D is tentatively TRBD1 or TRBD2 (5 bases each). The CDR3 totals 13 residues. Trimming cost V 9 bases and J 5 bases, with 15 bases left between them. Germline V lookup: CDR1 LNHDA, CDR2 SQIVND (reference sequence).

The chain employs TRBV2 and TRBJ1-2, with 8 bases fitting TRBD1. This CDR3 is built from 15 residues. Germline V gives CDR1 SNHLY, CDR2 FYNNEI. The V and J ends lost 6 bases and 8 bases, in that order; junction bases with no gene match: 14. CDR3 sequence: CASRSPRSGGEGYTF. The CDR3 nucleotides read TGTGCCAGCAGATCCCCTAGGTCAGGGGGCGAGGGCTACACCTTC.

The V call is TRBV7-3, the J call TRBJ1-6; possibly TRBD1 for D (6 bases). The CDR3 spans 13 residues. The V gene lost 5 bases and the J gene lost 9 bases, with 11 bases spanning the gap. Germline lookup yields CDR1 SGHTA and CDR2 FQGTGA. The CDR3 loop is CASSLRGGSPLHF. CDR3 bases: TGTGCCAGCAGCCTCAGGGGTGGTTCACCCCTCCACTTT.

V is TRBV3-1 and J is TRBJ2-5; D uncertain. Per the germline V gene, CDR1 is LGHDT and CDR2 is YNNKEL (reference sequence). Trimming took 6 bases from V and 3 from J, leaving 14 bases between them. The CDR3 contains 14 residues. The CDR3 loop is CASSSLWTKETQYF. CDR3 in DNA: TGTGCCAGCAGTTCTCTATGGACGAAAGAGACCCAGTACTTC.

The chain couples TRBV5-6 to TRBJ1-4, with TRBD1 matching 7 bases. The CDR3 has 14 residues. CDR1 is SGHDT, CDR2 YYEEEE, per germline. Trimming removed 1 base from V and 8 bases from J; junction bases left unmatched: 5. The CDR3 reads CASSLTTGREKLFF. CDR3 DNA: TGTGCCAGCAGCTTGACGACAGGGCGAGAAAAACTGTTTTTT.

This rearrangement joins TRBV29-1 to TRBJ2-3; the match to TRBD1 covers 10 bases. J gave up 4 bases and V 3 bases, and 7 bases lay outside the gene matches. Germline loops: CDR1 SQVTM, CDR2 ANQGSEA. This CDR3 region has 15 residues. CDR3 in amino acids: CSVEVGQGYADTQYF. As DNA, the CDR3 is TGCAGCGTTGAGGTGGGACAGGGGTATGCAGATACGCAGTATTTT.

V is TRBV5-1 and J is TRBJ2-2, with 14 bases matching TRBD2. The CDR3 sequence is 18 residues long. CDR1 is SGHRS and CDR2 is YFSETQ in the germline V gene. V gave up 1 base and J gave up 0 bases; unmatched junction bases: 2. This CDR3 is CASSLRTSGGTNTGELFF. CDR3 DNA sequence: TGCGCCAGCAGCTTGAGGACTAGCGGGGGGACGAACACCGGGGAGCTGTTTTTT.

The CDR3 region is CASSFWQGQGNNQPQHF. The CDR3 nucleotides read TGTGCCAGCAGTTTTTGGCAGGGCCAGGGGAACAATCAGCCCCAGCATTTT. The chain recombines TRBV27 with TRBJ1-5; weak D call: TRBD1 (6 bases). The CDR3 has 17 residues. With 3 bases removed from V and 3 bases from J, the gap between germline ends came to 18 bases. Germline V gives CDR1 MNHEY, CDR2 SMNVEV (reference sequence).

The chain carries TRBV11-2 and TRBJ1-1; D may be TRBD1 (5 bases). This CDR3 is built from 16 residues. Germline CDR1 and CDR2: SGHAT and FQNNGV. V was trimmed by 7 bases and J by 4 bases, leaving 22 bases between them. Here the CDR3 DNA reads TGTGCCAGCACCCGAACCGGGGCAGGACGGACCACTGAAGCTTTCTTT. The encoded protein is CASTRTGAGRTTEAFF.

The chain joins TRBV20-1 to TRBJ2-7, with 7 bases identical to TRBD1. Germline CDR1 and CDR2: DFQATT and SNEGSKA (reference sequence). With V trimmed by 1 base and J by 4 bases, 10 bases remained unmatched. The CDR3 has 15 amino acids. The CDR3 region is CSARALTGQSYEQYV. The CDR3 region has the DNA TGCAGTGCTAGAGCCCTGACGGGACAGTCTTACGAGCAGTACGTC.

This sequence joins TRBV19 and TRBJ2-4, with 9 bases that match TRBD1. This CDR3 is 18 amino acids long. J was trimmed by 0 bases and V by 1 base; bases with no gene match: 7. The germline V gene encodes CDR1 LNHDA and CDR2 SQIVND (reference sequence). In nucleotides, the CDR3 is TGTGCCAGTAGTATAGCGGCGAACAGGGGGCTAGCCAAAAACATTCAGTACTTC. It translates to CASSIAANRGLAKNIQYF.

This clonotype was found a few times. The V call is TRBV18, the J call TRBJ1-5; D not resolved. The CDR3 runs 20 residues. V lost 3 bases and J 1 base, leaving 25 bases between the germline ends. CDR1 is KGHSH, CDR2 LQKENI, per germline. CDR3 in amino acids: CASSPLPMTTVLGSNQPQHF. The DNA for the CDR3 is TGTGCCAGCTCACCGTTACCAATGACTACAGTATTAGGAAGCAATCAGCCCCAGCATTTT.

V usage is TRBV30 and J usage is TRBJ2-7; D possibly corresponds to TRBD1 (6 bases). This CDR3 spans 13 amino acids. Germline V gene sequence: CDR1 GTSNPN, CDR2 SVGIG (reference sequence). Trimming took 4 bases from V and 3 from J, leaving 13 bases between them. The CDR3 bases are TGTGCCTGGACACCCGGACAGAGCTACGAGCAGTACTTC. Protein sequence: CAWTPGQSYEQYF.